The T cell receptor beta chain described here comes from a study of blood T cell repertoires in COVID-19 (dated by TCRdb to the early 2020s). For the wider study: Samples covering the acute and convalescent phases of COVID-19 were provided by collaborators in the United States, Italy and Spain. The prospective study material was composed of cDNA or gDNA derived from T cells, B-cell-depleted T cells, or PBMCs. Deeply sampled blood TCRbeta repertoires from subjects exposed to, actively infected with, or recovered from COVID-19 were included in the dataset. The repertoires were released in a freely available public database intended as a resource for research on the immune response to SARS-CoV-2. The samples were drawn from the first 160 participants of the ongoing ImmuneRACE study and from some 1,300 subjects provided by 6 global collaborators. Nearly every sample came with metadata listing a de-identified subject ID, COVID-19 status, age in years and sex. Where available, HLA class I and class II types were obtained from metadata supplied by the sample provider rather than from assay-based typing.

For this clone: No antigen is known for it. No clone much larger than this one lies a single base away; base qualities are absent.

What the research found in general, with its limitations: How much clinical and demographic metadata was included differed by source and by participant, and the metadata was provided uncurated.

TCRbeta CDR3 regions were amplified from genomic DNA using the immunoSEQ Assay, a bias-controlled multiplex PCR. In the authors' own workflow: The number of nucleated cells in each sample was estimated from the amplification of reference gene primers within the assay. Sequence reads were collapsed and filtered to measure the absolute abundance of every unique TCRbeta CDR3 rearrangement. For each sample, productive Simpson clonality was calculated as the square root of Simpson's diversity index over productive rearrangements. Held by TCRdb, this immuneACCESS table contains in-frame sequences only and omits some clones. Under half of the omission traces to an unresolved V gene where checked; the cause of the rest is unknown. V and J calls plus clone size are reproduced from that table; the DNA served to infer D and trimming. This sample is represented by around 95,000 clones; more than 85% of them were singletons. The ten largest clones add up to about 2.2% of the sample.

CDR1 and CDR2 are read off the germline V gene as KGHSH and LQKENI. At the junction V is shortened by 5 bases and J by 10 bases, with 15 bases in between. The CDR3, cysteine through phenylalanine, is 14 amino acids long. This entry keeps only the CDR3 DNA: 42 bases, framed from base 1. Collaborating institutions collected whole blood in K2EDTA tubes following their own protocols. For TCRbeta analysis, collaborators shipped samples in one of three forms: frozen whole blood, isolated PBMCs, or DNA extracted from either of those sample types. Here the chain combines TRBV18 and TRBJ1-6; TRBD1 is a weak D gene call, 5 bases matching. The clonotype was recovered from a man aged 45-60 years with active COVID-19. The sample consisted of peripheral blood. The CDR3 loop reads CASSELEKGSPLHF. The base sequence is TGTGCCAGCTCAGAATTGGAAAAGGGGTCACCCCTCCACTTT. Full variable domain (CDR3 extended with the reference TRBV18 and TRBJ1-6 proteins): NAGVMQNPRHLVRRRGQEARLRCSPMKGHSHVYWYRQLPEEGLKFMVYLQKENIIDESGMPKERFSAEFPKEGPSILRIQQVVRGDSAAYFCASSELEKGSPLHFGNGTRLTVT.